This TCR beta chain comes out of a study of cytomegalovirus exposure and HLA in healthy donors. Study-wide results and limits: Within the data, a cluster of highly shared sequence variants was likely a sequencing artifact. TCR beta sequences numbering roughly 18,000 were associated with HLA alleles at 0.05 false discovery rate in a later analysis.

The PCR was carried out with 60 Vbeta primers and 13 Jbeta primers. The repertoire was sequenced with immunoSEQ multiplex PCR; TCRdb's copy has only in-frame clones and lacks some. The sample has 130,000 or so clones, over 70% seen once. Of note for this clone: Antigen: not known.

The germline V gene has CDR1 MDHEN and CDR2 SYDVKM. V gave up 4 bases and J gave up 7 bases; unmatched junction bases: 14. CDR3 size: 17 residues. The receptor comes from a woman between 35 and 50 years old in good health and CMV-seropositive. Sequenced: PBMCs. The rearrangement uses TRBV28 and TRBJ1-5, with TRBD1 matching over 9 bases. The CDR3 spells CASSSPKDRGFGQPQHF. The CDR3 coding sequence is TGTGCCAGCAGTTCACCTAAGGACAGGGGATTCGGACAGCCCCAGCATTTT. Using reference TRBV28 and TRBJ1-5 for the parts outside the CDR3, the full variable domain is DVKVTQSSRYLVKRTGEKVFLECVQDMDHENMFWYRQDPGLGLRLIYFSYDVKMKEKGDIPEGYSVSREKKERFSLILESASTNQTSMYLCASSSPKDRGFGQPQHFGDGTRLSIL.